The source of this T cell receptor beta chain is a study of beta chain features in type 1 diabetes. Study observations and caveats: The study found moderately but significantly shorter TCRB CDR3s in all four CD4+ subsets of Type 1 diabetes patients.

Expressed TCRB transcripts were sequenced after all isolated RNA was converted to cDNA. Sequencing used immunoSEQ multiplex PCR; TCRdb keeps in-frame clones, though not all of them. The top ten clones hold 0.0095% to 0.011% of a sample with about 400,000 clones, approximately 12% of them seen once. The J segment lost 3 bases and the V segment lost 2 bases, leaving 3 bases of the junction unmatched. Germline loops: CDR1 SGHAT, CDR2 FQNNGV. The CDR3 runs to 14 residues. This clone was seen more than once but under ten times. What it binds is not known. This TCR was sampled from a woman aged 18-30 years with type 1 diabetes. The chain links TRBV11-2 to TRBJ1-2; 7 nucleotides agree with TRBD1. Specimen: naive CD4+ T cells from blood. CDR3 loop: CASSLTDRDYGYTF. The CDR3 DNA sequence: TGTGCCAGCAGCTTAACTGACAGGGACTATGGCTACACCTTC.